This TCR beta chain was sequenced in a study of blood T cell repertoires in COVID-19. The V end lost 4 bases, the J end lost 5 bases, and 12 bases lay between the germline ends. The CDR3 runs to 14 residues. Germline V gene data show CDR1 as MNHEY and CDR2 as SVGAGI. The data were produced by immunoSEQ multiplex PCR, yet TCRdb's version contains in-frame clones alone and is incomplete. The sample has some 300,000 clones, about 90% seen once. This receptor was obtained from a woman between 50 and 59 years old with COVID-19, enrolled during active disease. The V and J genes are TRBV6-5 and TRBJ1-5; tentative D call: TRBD1 (6 bases). The specimen sequenced was peripheral blood. CDR3: CASSSGTLYQPQHF. CDR3 coding DNA: TGTGCCAGCAGTTCCGGGACACTCTATCAGCCCCAGCATTTT.